The 10 T cell receptor beta chains below come from one sample, sequenced in a study of regulatory T cells in long-lasting Graves disease. Time point meaning: persistent/refractory GD, antithyroid drugs over 5 years with positive TRAb. Following extraction of RNA from PBMCs, that RNA was used to make the TCR library. Sequencing libraries for TCR beta were prepared with iRepertoire HTBI primers and Arm-PCR of CDR3 regions. MiXCR, applied by TCRdb to the multiplex PCR reads, yields one record per CDR3 protein. In the table there are some 370,000 distinct CDR3 sequences, under 25% of which are singletons. The sequencing here drew on peripheral blood mononuclear cells (PBMCs), taken when the disease was refractory, from a patient treated with antithyroid drugs. These receptors were collected from a female donor with Graves disease.

This clonotype was observed a handful of times. Given a much more abundant clone one base away, this may be a read error. The chain carries TRBV7-8 and TRBJ1-5; D not resolved. The CDR3 consists of 14 residues. Germline V CDR1 and CDR2: SGHVS, FQNEAQ. The germline V and J ends were trimmed by 3 bases and 0 bases, with 6 bases remaining between them. The CDR3 spells CASSFVGSNQPQHF. In nucleotides, the CDR3 is TGTGCCAGCAGCTTCGTGGGTAGCAATCAGCCCCAGCATTTT.

This clonotype was counted ten times or more. The CDR3: CASARMSKETQYF. The CDR3 region has the DNA TGTGCCAGCGCGAGGATGAGTAAAGAGACCCAGTACTTC. The V call is TRBV27, the J call TRBJ2-5; unclear D gene. Germline V gene data show CDR1 as MNHEY and CDR2 as SMNVEV (reference sequence). This CDR3 has 13 residues. Trimming cost V 8 bases and J 3 bases, with 13 bases left between them.

This chain joins TRBV25-1 and TRBJ1-2, with a weak D call TRBD1 (6 bases). V gave up 9 bases and J gave up 6 bases, with 17 bases separating them. This CDR3 is built from 13 residues. The germline V gene has CDR1 MGHDK and CDR2 SYGVNS. CDR3 amino acids: CARKTGTRNGYTF. The CDR3, as DNA: TGTGCCAGGAAAACCGGGACACGAAATGGCTACACCTTC.

At least ten counts were recorded for this clonotype. The chain recombines TRBV12-3 or TRBV12-4 with TRBJ2-5, with D unclear. V lost 2 bases, J lost 4 bases, and 11 bases lay in between. The CDR3 consists of 14 residues. Here the CDR3 DNA reads TGTGCCAGCAGTTTAATCGGCCCCGGAGAGACCCAGTACTTC. This codes for CASSLIGPGETQYF.

The V and J genes are TRBV7-2 and TRBJ1-2, with D unresolved. CDR1 is SGHTA and CDR2 is FQGNSA in the germline V gene. Trimming stripped 3 bases from V and 1 base from J, with 6 bases between. The CDR3 sequence is 13 residues long. CDR3 bases: TGTGCCAGCAGCTTTGGGTTTAACTATGGCTACACCTTC. The encoded protein is CASSFGFNYGYTF.

This clonotype was picked up many times. The chain couples TRBV28 to TRBJ1-2; 9 positions match TRBD1. Germline V CDR1 and CDR2: MDHEN, SYDVKM. This CDR3 region has 14 residues. The junction had 4 bases not matched to a gene; V was cut back by 3 bases and J by 5 bases. DNA of the CDR3: TGTGCCAGCAGTTTTGGGGACAGGGCTTATGGCTACACCTTC. It yields the protein CASSFGDRAYGYTF.

This clonotype was recorded at least ten times. The chain employs TRBV7-2 and TRBJ2-5; D ambiguous. Germline loops: CDR1 SGHTA, CDR2 FQGNSA. The ends were cut back, 1 base at V and 1 base at J, with 4 bases in the middle. This CDR3 has 13 amino acids. CDR3 region: CASSLGLQETQYF. Written as DNA, the CDR3 is TGTGCCAGCAGCTTAGGTCTCCAAGAGACCCAGTACTTC.

The CDR3 DNA is TGCAGTGCTAGACCTCCGGGACAGGGTGAAAAACTGTTTTTT. Residues: CSARPPGQGEKLFF. The chain carries TRBV20-1 and TRBJ1-4; 9 bases fit TRBD1. CDR1 and CDR2 (germline): DFQATT, SNEGSKA (reference sequence). The CDR3 is 14 residues long. The J segment lost 7 bases and the V segment lost 2 bases, leaving 5 bases of the junction unmatched.

Ten or more counts support this clonotype. V is TRBV6-9 and J is TRBJ1-1; no clear D gene. With 3 bases removed from V and 1 base from J, the gap between germline ends came to 15 bases. Germline V CDR1 and CDR2: MNHGY, SVAAGI. The CDR3 extends over 16 amino acids. The CDR3 sequence: CASSYSSVAENTEAFF. Here the CDR3 DNA reads TGTGCCAGCAGTTACTCTTCAGTGGCTGAGAACACTGAAGCTTTCTTT.

The genes are TRBV6-1 and TRBJ1-5; D is ambiguous. Looked up from germline, CDR1 is MNHNS and CDR2 is SASEGT. The CDR3 totals 14 residues. Trimming cost V 10 bases and J 3 bases, with 16 bases left between them. The CDR3 sequence is CATRQEVNNQPQHF. CDR3 DNA sequence: TGTGCCACCCGCCAGGAAGTTAACAATCAGCCCCAGCATTTT.